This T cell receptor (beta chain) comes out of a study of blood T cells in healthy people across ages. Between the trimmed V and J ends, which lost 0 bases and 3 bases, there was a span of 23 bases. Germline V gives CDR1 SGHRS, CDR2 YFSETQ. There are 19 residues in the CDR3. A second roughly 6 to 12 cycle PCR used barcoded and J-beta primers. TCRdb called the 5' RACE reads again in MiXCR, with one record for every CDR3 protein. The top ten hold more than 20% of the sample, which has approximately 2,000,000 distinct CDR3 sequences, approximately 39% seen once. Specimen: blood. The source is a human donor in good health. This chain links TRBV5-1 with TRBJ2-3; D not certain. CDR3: CASSLGLLRAEGRTDTQYF. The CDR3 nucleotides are TGCGCCAGCAGCTTGGGGCTTTTAAGGGCGGAAGGAAGGACAGATACGCAGTATTTT.